Listed below are T cell receptor beta chains from one sample, sequenced in a study of cytomegalovirus exposure and HLA in healthy donors. Using immunoSEQ multiplex PCR, the repertoire was profiled, and TCRdb retains in-frame clones only, with some absent. The sample lists around 130,000 clones, 80% occurring once. Sequenced material: PBMCs. The receptors come from a male donor in good health and CMV-seronegative. Each CDR3 is given with its conserved first and last residue. The order of the fields is CDR3 protein, CDR3 DNA, D gene, clone size, J gene, V gene. D genes are given only for firm matches. Clone sizes are given selectively: once, few, many, or a class where the clone is expanded.

CASSLVQVSGEQYF,TGTGCCAGCAGCTTGGTACAGGTATCCGGCGAGCAGTACTTC,.,.,TRBJ2-7,TRBV5-6
CASSLGPSGQAYEQYF,TGTGCCAGCAGCTTAGGTCCTAGCGGGCAAGCCTACGAGCAGTACTTC,TRBD2,.,TRBJ2-7,TRBV7-6
CASSSRGQRNTEAFF,TGTGCCAGCAGTAGCCGGGGACAGCGTAACACTGAAGCTTTCTTT,TRBD1,.,TRBJ1-1,TRBV7-9
CASSLVPGRASPLHF,TGTGCCAGCAGCTTAGTTCCAGGGAGGGCTTCACCCCTCCACTTT,.,once,TRBJ1-6,TRBV11-2
CASFSGAYEQYF,TGTGCCAGCTTTAGCGGGGCCTACGAGCAGTACTTC,TRBD2,few,TRBJ2-7,TRBV6-6
CASSLVHSGFNEQFF,TGCGCCAGCAGCTTGGTGCACTCGGGTTTTAATGAGCAGTTCTTC,.,once,TRBJ2-1,TRBV5-1
CASTRWGGRDTGELFF,TGTGCCAGCACCCGGTGGGGGGGCCGGGACACCGGGGAGCTGTTTTTT,.,.,TRBJ2-2,TRBV7-2
CASSALAGVADTQYF,TGTGCCAGCAGTGCCCTAGCGGGAGTCGCAGATACGCAGTATTTT,TRBD2,.,TRBJ2-3,TRBV27
CASSHPRFDTGRDEQYF,TGTGCCAGCAGCCACCCACGCTTCGACACAGGGAGGGACGAGCAGTACTTC,.,few,TRBJ2-7,TRBV4-2
CASSLEASGLGETQYF,TGTGCCAGCAGCTTGGAGGCTAGCGGGTTAGGTGAGACCCAGTACTTC,TRBD2,.,TRBJ2-5,TRBV5-4
CASSLFSGGNEQFF,TGTGCCAGCAGCTTATTTTCGGGAGGCAATGAGCAGTTCTTC,TRBD2,.,TRBJ2-1,TRBV7-6
CASSTSAQGADTQYF,TGTGCCAGCAGCACGTCGGCGCAGGGGGCAGATACGCAGTATTTT,TRBD1,.,TRBJ2-3,TRBV28
CASSRFTSTGGNYGYTF,TGTGCCAGCAGCCGGTTTACCTCCACAGGGGGGAACTATGGCTACACCTTC,TRBD1,.,TRBJ1-2,TRBV7-9
CATSRAAGVGSYEQYF,TGTGCCACCAGCAGAGCCGCGGGAGTAGGATCCTACGAGCAGTACTTC,TRBD2,once,TRBJ2-7,TRBV15
CASSAFRTHTGELFF,TGTGCCAGCAGTGCATTCAGGACTCACACCGGGGAGCTGTTTTTT,.,.,TRBJ2-2,TRBV6-1
CASSVGDTSYNEQFF,TGCGCCAGCAGTGTTGGGGACACATCCTACAATGAGCAGTTCTTC,.,once,TRBJ2-1,TRBV10-2
CASSRGTEPYEQYF,TGCGCCAGCAGTCGGGGGACAGAGCCCTACGAGCAGTACTTC,TRBD1,.,TRBJ2-7,TRBV23-1
CASSYRGSNEKLFF,TGCGCCAGCAGCTACAGGGGTTCTAATGAAAAACTGTTTTTT,TRBD1,few,TRBJ1-4,TRBV4-1
CASSPRVGTGRETQYF,TGTGCCAGCAGCCCTCGGGTCGGGACAGGGAGGGAGACCCAGTACTTC,TRBD1,once,TRBJ2-5,TRBV9
CASSLAGYGSKNIQYF,TGCGCCAGCAGCTTGGCGGGGTACGGGTCCAAAAACATTCAGTACTTC,.,.,TRBJ2-4,TRBV5-1
CAWSAGTVNYGYTF,TGTGCCTGGAGCGCCGGGACAGTCAACTATGGCTACACCTTC,TRBD1,.,TRBJ1-2,TRBV30
CAWNLDRNSYEQYF,TGTGCCTGGAATCTCGACAGGAACTCCTACGAGCAGTACTTC,.,.,TRBJ2-7,TRBV30
CASGLLASGGRGTQYF,TGTGCTAGTGGTTTGTTGGCTAGCGGGGGGCGGGGGACCCAGTACTTC,TRBD2,.,TRBJ2-5,TRBV12-5
CASSSPPGRGAGGGELFF,TGTGCCAGCAGTTCCCCCCCAGGGAGGGGGGCCGGAGGCGGGGAGCTGTTTTTT,.,few,TRBJ2-2,TRBV27
CASSLDRSTDTQYF,TGTGCCAGCAGCTTGGACAGGAGCACAGATACGCAGTATTTT,TRBD1,.,TRBJ2-3,TRBV7-3
CASSFRGFRRNQPQHF,TGTGCCAGCAGTTTCCGGGGGTTTAGACGCAATCAGCCCCAGCATTTT,.,few,TRBJ1-5,TRBV28
CASSDQGAYQYF,TGCGCCAGCAGCGACCAGGGGGCGTATCAGTATTTT,TRBD1,.,TRBJ2-3,TRBV5-1
CASSFAGNSGNTIYF,TGCGCCAGCAGCTTCGCAGGGAACTCTGGAAACACCATATATTTT,.,.,TRBJ1-3,TRBV5-1
CASTGGSFIDNEQFF,TGTGCCAGCACAGGCGGGAGTTTCATCGACAATGAGCAGTTCTTC,TRBD2,.,TRBJ2-1,TRBV28
CASSEYIERANTEAFF,TGTGCCAGCAGTGAATATATCGAGAGAGCGAACACTGAAGCTTTCTTT,.,.,TRBJ1-1,TRBV6-1
CASSRDRGTNTEAFF,TGTGCCAGCAGTCGGGACAGGGGTACTAACACTGAAGCTTTCTTT,TRBD1,few,TRBJ1-1,TRBV6-1
CASSQGGHGGEQYF,TGTGCCAGCAGCCAAGGGGGCCACGGGGGCGAGCAGTACTTC,.,.,TRBJ2-7,TRBV14
CAWSKSPNSGNNEQFF,TGTGCCTGGAGTAAAAGCCCGAACAGCGGGAATAATGAGCAGTTCTTC,TRBD2,.,TRBJ2-1,TRBV30
CASSPIGLAVSYEQYF,TGTGCCAGCAGCCCGATCGGACTAGCGGTCTCCTACGAGCAGTACTTC,TRBD2,.,TRBJ2-7,TRBV7-9
CAWTRGGRGDEQFF,TGTGCCTGGACTAGGGGCGGGAGGGGCGATGAGCAGTTCTTC,TRBD2,.,TRBJ2-1,TRBV30
CASSSGTGNQPQHF,TGTGCCAGCAGTTCAGGGACAGGAAATCAGCCCCAGCATTTT,TRBD1,.,TRBJ1-5,TRBV27
CSAQSYEQYF,TGCAGTGCTCAGTCCTACGAGCAGTACTTC,.,.,TRBJ2-7,TRBV20-1
CASSLVPPTRGSYNEQFF,TGTGCCAGCAGCTTAGTTCCCCCGACTAGAGGCTCCTACAATGAGCAGTTCTTC,.,few,TRBJ2-1,TRBV7-8
CASSQRGSHEQFF,TGCGCCAGCAGCCAGCGTGGGAGCCATGAGCAGTTCTTC,.,.,TRBJ2-1,TRBV5-1
CASSFYRDYTF,TGTGCCAGCAGCTTTTACCGGGACTACACCTTC,.,.,TRBJ1-2,TRBV7-9
CASRTQGATNYGYTF,TGTGCCAGCAGGACCCAGGGGGCGACTAACTATGGCTACACCTTC,TRBD1,.,TRBJ1-2,TRBV6-5
CSSRSNLIDRNDNEQFF,TGTTCCAGCCGCTCCAACCTGATAGACAGGAACGACAATGAGCAGTTCTTC,.,.,TRBJ2-1,TRBV7-9
CASSRTASSYEQYF,TGTGCCAGCAGCAGGACAGCTAGCTCCTACGAGCAGTACTTC,.,.,TRBJ2-7,TRBV6-5
CASSPSGGGNYEQYF,TGTGCCAGCAGCCCGTCAGGGGGCGGTAACTACGAGCAGTACTTC,TRBD1,once,TRBJ2-7,TRBV7-8
CASRRTAQGGYEQYF,TGTGCCAGCAGAAGGACCGCTCAGGGAGGCTACGAGCAGTACTTC,.,.,TRBJ2-7,TRBV2
CASSPITTFDGYTF,TGTGCCAGCTCACCAATTACAACCTTCGATGGCTACACCTTC,.,.,TRBJ1-2,TRBV18
CASSLQDRGRYGYTF,TGTGCCAGCAGTTTACAGGACAGGGGGCGTTATGGCTACACCTTC,TRBD1,.,TRBJ1-2,TRBV5-4
CASSSSGGAGYEQFF,TGTGCCAGCAGCTCCTCCGGGGGGGCAGGCTATGAGCAGTTCTTC,TRBD2,once,TRBJ2-1,TRBV9
CSVEDLNEQFF,TGCAGCGTTGAAGATCTGAATGAGCAGTTCTTC,.,.,TRBJ2-1,TRBV29-1
CASATGKKNHEKLFF,TGTGCCAGCGCAACGGGGAAAAAGAACCATGAAAAACTGTTTTTT,.,.,TRBJ1-4,TRBV11-2